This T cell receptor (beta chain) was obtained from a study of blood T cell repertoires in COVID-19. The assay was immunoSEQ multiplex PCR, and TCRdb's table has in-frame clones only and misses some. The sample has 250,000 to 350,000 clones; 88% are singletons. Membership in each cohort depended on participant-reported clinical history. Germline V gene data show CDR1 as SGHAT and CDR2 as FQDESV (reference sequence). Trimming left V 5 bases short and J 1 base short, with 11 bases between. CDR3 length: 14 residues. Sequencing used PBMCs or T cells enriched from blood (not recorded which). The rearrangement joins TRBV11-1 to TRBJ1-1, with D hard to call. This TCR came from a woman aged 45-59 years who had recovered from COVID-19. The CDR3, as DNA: TGTGCCAGCAGCCCCCGCCGGGGGAACACTGAAGCTTTCTTT. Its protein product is CASSPRRGNTEAFF.